These T cell receptor beta chains were read from a single sample in a study of blood T cell repertoires in COVID-19. Sequenced by immunoSEQ multiplex PCR; TCRdb stores in-frame clones only, minus some. Counted here are tens of thousands of clones, roughly 90% occurring once; the ten biggest clones make up more than 10%. The source material was peripheral blood. The receptors here all came from a human donor in a cohort sampled during active COVID-19. Each CDR3 is given with its conserved first and last residue. The D gene is left open where the match is weak. Size is omitted from some rows. Given values are once, few, many or a class for expanded clones.

CDR3	DNA	D	V	J	size
CASSPSLTLANTGELFF	TGTGCCAGCTCACCCTCCTTGACACTTGCGAACACCGGGGAGCTGTTTTTT	-	TRBV18	TRBJ2-2	-
CASSLEASGRRPYEQYF	TGCGCCAGCAGCTTGGAGGCTAGCGGGAGACGCCCCTACGAGCAGTACTTC	TRBD2	TRBV5-1	TRBJ2-7	-
CAWGKWAGVSEQYF	TGTGCCTGGGGAAAGTGGGCGGGAGTCTCCGAGCAGTACTTC	TRBD2	TRBV30	TRBJ2-7	-
CASSDPGGRSYEQYF	TGTGCCAGCAGCGACCCCGGCGGCCGATCCTACGAGCAGTACTTC	-	TRBV7-9	TRBJ2-7	-
CASRTTSGPTDTQYF	TGTGCCAGTAGGACGACTAGCGGCCCCACAGATACGCAGTATTTT	TRBD2	TRBV19	TRBJ2-3	-
CASRAHTGGELFF	TGTGCCAGCAGGGCCCACACGGGCGGGGAGCTGTTTTTT	-	TRBV7-2	TRBJ2-2	-
CASSHQGYTEAFF	TGTGCCAGCAGCCATCAGGGGTACACTGAAGCTTTCTTT	-	TRBV5-4	TRBJ1-1	-
CASSGDRGRFQPQHF	TGTGCCAGCAGTGGGGACAGGGGGCGTTTTCAGCCCCAGCATTTT	TRBD1	TRBV6-2/TRBV6-3	TRBJ1-5	-
CASSPRGGGETQYF	TGTGCCAGCTCACCGAGGGGGGGCGGAGAGACCCAGTACTTC	-	TRBV18	TRBJ2-5	-
CASSHRERAGELFF	TGTGCCAGCAGTCACAGGGAAAGGGCCGGGGAGCTGTTTTTT	-	TRBV3-1/TRBV3-2	TRBJ2-2	few
CSGGLTGAAEAFF	TGCAGCGGGGGATTGACAGGGGCAGCTGAAGCTTTCTTT	TRBD1	TRBV29-1	TRBJ1-1	-
CASSYARDNQPQHF	TGTGCCAGCAGTTATGCCCGGGACAATCAGCCCCAGCATTTT	-	TRBV6-5	TRBJ1-5	-
CASSHRDRSSYNSPLHF	TGTGCCAGCAGCCACAGAGACAGAAGCTCCTATAATTCACCCCTCCACTTT	-	TRBV3-1/TRBV3-2	TRBJ1-6	once
CASSPQQVTGVDGYTF	TGCGCCAGCAGCCCGCAGCAGGTGACAGGGGTGGATGGCTACACCTTC	TRBD1	TRBV5-1	TRBJ1-2	few
CATSALSGSGTYEQYF	TGTGCCACCAGTGCCCTTAGCGGGAGTGGAACCTACGAGCAGTACTTC	TRBD2	TRBV24-1	TRBJ2-7	-
CASTPGGWLTEAFF	TGTGCCAGCACCCCGGGGGGCTGGCTCACTGAAGCTTTCTTT	-	TRBV28	TRBJ1-1	-
CASSYSPFYEQYF	TGTGCCAGCAGTTACAGCCCCTTCTACGAGCAGTACTTC	-	TRBV6-2/TRBV6-3	TRBJ2-7	once
CATKGQPTGELFF	TGTGCCACCAAGGGACAGCCCACCGGGGAGCTGTTTTTT	TRBD1	TRBV10-3	TRBJ2-2	-
CASSPSKGPYEQYF	TGTGCCAGCTCACCCTCCAAGGGGCCCTACGAGCAGTACTTC	-	TRBV18	TRBJ2-7	-
CASSFTGGSQPQHF	TGTGCCAGCAGCTTTACAGGGGGCAGTCAGCCCCAGCATTTT	TRBD1	TRBV5-6	TRBJ1-5	-
CASSSTQGGGRDTQYF	TGTGCCAGCAGTTCCACTCAAGGGGGCGGGCGGGATACGCAGTATTTT	TRBD1	TRBV27	TRBJ2-3	once
CASRDSGRPQETQYF	TGTGCCAGTAGGGACTCAGGCCGTCCCCAAGAGACCCAGTACTTC	-	TRBV19	TRBJ2-5	-
CASSPTPGSSNTGELFF	TGTGCCAGCAGCCCCACCCCTGGGAGTTCGAACACCGGGGAGCTGTTTTTT	-	TRBV3-1/TRBV3-2	TRBJ2-2	-
CASRQLHQGAFF	TGTGCCAGCAGACAACTCCATCAGGGAGCTTTCTTT	-	TRBV9	TRBJ1-1	-
CASSYAGTSIDTQYF	TGTGCCAGCAGCTATGCCGGGACTAGCATAGATACGCAGTATTTT	TRBD2	TRBV6-2/TRBV6-3	TRBJ2-3	-
CASSEAGERGTDTQYF	TGTGCCAGCAGCGAAGCGGGAGAGAGAGGAACAGATACGCAGTATTTT	TRBD2	TRBV9	TRBJ2-3	-
CSVEPLGGNYGYTF	TGCAGCGTTGAACCCCTCGGGGGGAACTATGGCTACACCTTC	-	TRBV29-1	TRBJ1-2	-
CASSLAGSGVAGEQFF	TGTGCCAGCAGCTTAGCGGGCTCAGGGGTGGCGGGTGAGCAGTTCTTC	-	TRBV7-8	TRBJ2-1	-
CASRGQGGTGELFF	TGTGCCAGCAGAGGACAGGGTGGCACCGGGGAGCTGTTTTTT	TRBD1	TRBV7-2	TRBJ2-2	-
CASSSTSGEGTQYF	TGCGCCAGCAGCTCGACTAGCGGGGAGGGTACGCAGTATTTT	TRBD2	TRBV5-1	TRBJ2-3	-
CASSERSLAGDNEQFF	TGTGCCAGCAGTGAACGAAGTCTAGCGGGCGACAATGAGCAGTTCTTC	TRBD2	TRBV6-1	TRBJ2-1	once
CASSLGLAAQETQYF	TGTGCCAGCAGCTTAGGTCTAGCGGCTCAAGAGACCCAGTACTTC	TRBD2	TRBV13	TRBJ2-5	once
CTSSQEPHRHTDTQYF	TGCACCAGCAGCCAAGAGCCCCACAGACACACAGATACGCAGTATTTT	-	TRBV1	TRBJ2-3	-
CASSVAGASEAFF	TGTGCCAGCAGCGTAGCGGGTGCATCTGAAGCTTTCTTT	-	TRBV9	TRBJ1-1	-
CAIPAGAGSGEQFF	TGTGCCATCCCGGCGGGAGCGGGGTCGGGGGAGCAGTTCTTC	TRBD2	TRBV10-3	TRBJ2-1	-
CASSLGRAGEKLFF	TGCGCCAGCAGCTTGGGCAGGGCTGGTGAAAAACTGTTTTTT	-	TRBV5-1	TRBJ1-4	-
CASTLVQGSINQPQHF	TGTGCCAGCACCCTAGTACAGGGGTCGATCAATCAGCCCCAGCATTTT	TRBD1	TRBV28	TRBJ1-5	-
CATQREQGAYNEQFF	TGTGCCACACAACGTGAGCAGGGGGCCTATAATGAGCAGTTCTTC	TRBD1	TRBV11-2	TRBJ2-1	-
CASSLSLNRAPEAFF	TGTGCCAGCAGCCTTTCGTTAAACAGGGCCCCTGAAGCTTTCTTT	-	TRBV7-2	TRBJ1-1	-
CASSSESGNTIYF	TGTGCCAGCAGTTCCGAAAGCGGAAACACCATATATTTT	-	TRBV6-6	TRBJ1-3	-
CTVGQKYNEQFF	TGCACCGTGGGACAGAAGTACAATGAGCAGTTCTTC	TRBD1	TRBV29-1	TRBJ2-1	-